This T cell receptor (beta chain) originates from a study of T cell responses to AZD1222 COVID-19 vaccine. Per germline, CDR1 SGHNT and CDR2 YYREEE (reference sequence). The CDR3 extends over 17 amino acids. Trimming shortened V by 4 bases and J by 3 bases, and 20 bases separated the two germline ends. Points from the study as a whole: Among the donors, most were white British and more were female, and clonal diversity was possibly underestimated. Breadth and depth of Spike-specific TCRs rose after two AZD1222 doses.

Assay used: immunoSEQ multiplex PCR; TCRdb lists only in-frame clones, some missing. The sample has some 130,000 clones, around 86% seen once. A remark on this clone: The antigen is unknown.

Specimen: peripheral blood, collected on day 0 of AZD1222 vaccination. The chain links TRBV5-4 to TRBJ1-5; D is undetermined. The source is an adult in good health. CDR3 amino acids: CASSKDGWASSNQPQHF. The DNA for the CDR3 is TGTGCCAGCAGCAAAGATGGTTGGGCTAGCTCCAATCAGCCCCAGCATTTT.